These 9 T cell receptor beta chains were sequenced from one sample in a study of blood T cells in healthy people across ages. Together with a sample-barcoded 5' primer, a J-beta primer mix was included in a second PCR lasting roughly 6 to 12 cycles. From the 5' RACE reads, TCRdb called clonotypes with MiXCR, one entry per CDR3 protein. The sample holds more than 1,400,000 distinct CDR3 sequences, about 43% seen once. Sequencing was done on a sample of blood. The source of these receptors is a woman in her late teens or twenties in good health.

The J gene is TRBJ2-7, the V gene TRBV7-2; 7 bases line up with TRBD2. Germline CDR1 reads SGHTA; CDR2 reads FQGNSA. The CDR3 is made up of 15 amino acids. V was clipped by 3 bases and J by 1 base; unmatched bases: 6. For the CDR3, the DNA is TGTGCCAGCAGCTTTGCTCGCGGGGGATCCTACGAGCAGTACTTC. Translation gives CASSFARGGSYEQYF.

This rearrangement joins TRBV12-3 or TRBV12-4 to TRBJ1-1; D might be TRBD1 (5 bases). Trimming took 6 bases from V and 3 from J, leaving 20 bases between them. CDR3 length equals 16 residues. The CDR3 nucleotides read TGTGCCAGCAGCTCCACGGGACTAGGGACCCACACTGAAGCTTTCTTT. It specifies CASSSTGLGTHTEAFF.

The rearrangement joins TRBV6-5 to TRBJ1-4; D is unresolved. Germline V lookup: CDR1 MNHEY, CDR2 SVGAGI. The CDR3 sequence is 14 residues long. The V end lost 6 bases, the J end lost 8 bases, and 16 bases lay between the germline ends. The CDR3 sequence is CASRASWWEEKLFF. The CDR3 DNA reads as TGTGCCAGCAGAGCCTCCTGGTGGGAAGAAAAACTGTTTTTT.

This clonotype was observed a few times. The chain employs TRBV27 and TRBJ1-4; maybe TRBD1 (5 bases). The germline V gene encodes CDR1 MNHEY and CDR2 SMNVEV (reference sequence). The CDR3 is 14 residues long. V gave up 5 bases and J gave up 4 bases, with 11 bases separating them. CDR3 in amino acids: CASSQGTGNEKLFF. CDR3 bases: TGTGCCAGCAGTCAAGGGACCGGTAATGAAAAACTGTTTTTT.

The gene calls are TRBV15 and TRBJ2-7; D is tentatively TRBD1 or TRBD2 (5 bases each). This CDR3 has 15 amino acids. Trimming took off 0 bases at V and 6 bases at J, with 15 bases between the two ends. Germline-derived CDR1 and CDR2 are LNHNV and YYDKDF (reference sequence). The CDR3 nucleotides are TGTGCCACCAGCAGAGACGGGGCAGTCCCTCTCGAGCAGTACTTC. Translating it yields CATSRDGAVPLEQYF.

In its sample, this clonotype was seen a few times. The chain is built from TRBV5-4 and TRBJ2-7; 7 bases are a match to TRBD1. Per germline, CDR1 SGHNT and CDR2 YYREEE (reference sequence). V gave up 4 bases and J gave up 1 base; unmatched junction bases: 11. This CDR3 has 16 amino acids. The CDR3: CASSRPGTAASYEQYF. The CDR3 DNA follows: TGTGCCAGCAGCCGCCCCGGGACAGCGGCTTCCTACGAGCAGTACTTC.

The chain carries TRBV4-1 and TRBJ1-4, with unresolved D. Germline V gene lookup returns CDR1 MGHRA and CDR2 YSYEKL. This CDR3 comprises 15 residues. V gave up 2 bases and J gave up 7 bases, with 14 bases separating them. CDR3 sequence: CASSQNRALLEKLFF. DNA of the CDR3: TGCGCCAGCAGCCAAAATAGGGCCCTTCTTGAAAAACTGTTTTTT.

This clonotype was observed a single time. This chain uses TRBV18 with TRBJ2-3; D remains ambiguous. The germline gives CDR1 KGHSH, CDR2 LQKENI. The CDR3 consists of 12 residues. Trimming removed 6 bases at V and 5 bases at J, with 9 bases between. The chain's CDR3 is CASSIVGDTQYF. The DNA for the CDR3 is TGTGCCAGCTCCATCGTCGGAGATACGCAGTATTTT.

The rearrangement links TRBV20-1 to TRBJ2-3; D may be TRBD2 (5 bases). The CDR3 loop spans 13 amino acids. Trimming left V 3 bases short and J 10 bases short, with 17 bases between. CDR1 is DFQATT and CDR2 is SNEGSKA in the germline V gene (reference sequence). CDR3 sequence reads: CSASSTRASAQYF. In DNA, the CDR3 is TGCAGTGCTAGTAGCACTAGGGCGTCTGCGCAGTATTTT.